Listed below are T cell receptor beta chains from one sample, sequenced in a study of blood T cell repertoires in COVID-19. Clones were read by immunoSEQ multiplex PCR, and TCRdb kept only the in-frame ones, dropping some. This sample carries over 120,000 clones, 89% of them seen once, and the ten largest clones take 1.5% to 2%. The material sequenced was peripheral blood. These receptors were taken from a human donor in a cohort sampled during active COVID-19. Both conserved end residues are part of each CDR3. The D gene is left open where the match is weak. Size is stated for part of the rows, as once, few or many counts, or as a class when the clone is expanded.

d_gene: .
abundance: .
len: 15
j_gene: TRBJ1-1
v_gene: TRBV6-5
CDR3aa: CASSYSGGRNTEAFF
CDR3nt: TGTGCCAGCAGTTACTCGGGAGGGAGGAACACTGAAGCTTTCTTT

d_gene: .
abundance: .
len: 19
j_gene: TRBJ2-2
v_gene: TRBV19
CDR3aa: CASSIDRSGGQLNTGELFF
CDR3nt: TGTGCCAGTAGTATAGATCGGTCCGGCGGACAGCTTAACACCGGGGAGCTGTTTTTT

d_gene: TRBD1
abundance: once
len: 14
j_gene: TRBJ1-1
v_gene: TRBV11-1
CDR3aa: CASSLARQGAEAFF
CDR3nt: TGTGCCAGCAGCTTAGCGCGACAGGGCGCTGAAGCTTTCTTT

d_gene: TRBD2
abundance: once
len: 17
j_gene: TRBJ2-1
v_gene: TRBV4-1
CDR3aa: CASSPKRLAGGRDEQFF
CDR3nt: TGCGCCAGCAGCCCCAAGAGACTAGCGGGGGGGCGGGATGAGCAGTTCTTC

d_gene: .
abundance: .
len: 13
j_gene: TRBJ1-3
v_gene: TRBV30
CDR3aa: CALITGTGNTIYF
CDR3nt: TGTGCCCTAATAACCGGGACAGGAAACACCATATATTTT

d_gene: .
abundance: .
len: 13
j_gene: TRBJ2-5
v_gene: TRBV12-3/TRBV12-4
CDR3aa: CASRDSSGETQYF
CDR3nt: TGTGCCAGCAGGGACTCCAGTGGTGAGACCCAGTACTTC

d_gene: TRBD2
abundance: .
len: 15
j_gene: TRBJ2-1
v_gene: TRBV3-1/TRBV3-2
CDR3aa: CASSLAGASYNEQFF
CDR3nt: TGTGCCAGCAGCCTAGCGGGGGCCTCCTACAATGAGCAGTTCTTC

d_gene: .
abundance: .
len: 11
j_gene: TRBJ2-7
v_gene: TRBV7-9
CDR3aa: CAITLSYEQYF
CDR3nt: TGTGCCATTACACTATCCTACGAGCAGTACTTC

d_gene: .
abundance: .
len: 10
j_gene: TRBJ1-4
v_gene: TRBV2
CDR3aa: CASSNRKLFF
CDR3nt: TGTGCCAGCAGTAACCGGAAACTGTTTTTT

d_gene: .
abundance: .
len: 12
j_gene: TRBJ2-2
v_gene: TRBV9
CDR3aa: CASSVWPGELFF
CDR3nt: TGTGCCAGCAGCGTATGGCCCGGGGAGCTGTTTTTT

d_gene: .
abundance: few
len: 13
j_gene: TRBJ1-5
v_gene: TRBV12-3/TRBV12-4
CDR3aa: CASSFQESQPQHF
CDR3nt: TGTGCCAGCAGTTTTCAGGAATCTCAGCCCCAGCATTTT

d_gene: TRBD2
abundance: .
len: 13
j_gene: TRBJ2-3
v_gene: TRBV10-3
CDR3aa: CAINRGVTDTQYF
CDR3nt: TGTGCCATCAACCGGGGGGTCACAGATACGCAGTATTTT

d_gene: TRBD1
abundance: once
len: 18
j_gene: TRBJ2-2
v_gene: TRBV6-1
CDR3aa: CASSAGQGPPLRTGELFF
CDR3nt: TGTGCCAGCAGTGCTGGACAGGGCCCCCCTTTACGAACCGGGGAGCTGTTTTTT